The sample holds many counts of the clone carrying this T cell receptor (beta chain). Its antigen is not known. Template switching added a universal primer site, and cDNA bore unique molecular identifiers. A single record per CDR3 protein comes from TCRdb applying MiXCR to the 5' RACE reads. The data contain about 100,000 distinct CDR3 sequences, 5.9% of them singletons. These data come from a study of identical twins. Study outcomes and limitations: The models gave estimates that fell short of the out-of-frame TCR alpha sharing seen in monozygotic twins.

Germline V lookup: CDR1 DFQATT, CDR2 SNEGSKA (reference sequence). The CDR3 runs to 15 residues. The ends lost 1 base at V and 1 base at J; junction bases unmatched: 2. Input material: memory T cells sorted from blood. The rearrangement uses TRBV20-1 and TRBJ1-5; 9 bases align to TRBD1. This sequence originates from a woman between 45 and 60 years old in good health. CDR3 sequence reads: CSARVGQGSNQPQHF. CDR3 DNA: TGCAGTGCTAGAGTGGGACAGGGAAGCAATCAGCCCCAGCATTTT.